A single sample gave rise to the 3 T cell receptor beta chains below, sequenced in a study of beta chain features in type 1 diabetes. The entirety of the isolated RNA underwent reverse transcription, so expressed TCRB transcripts were sequenced. TCRdb's table, derived via immunoSEQ multiplex PCR, lists solely in-frame clones and lacks some. This sample has under 550,000 clones, with over 10% found just once. Sequencing was performed on naive CD4+ T cells from blood. The origin of the receptors is a woman aged 18-35 years in good health.

This clone was seen more than once but under ten times. J is TRBJ2-3 and V is TRBV7-3; a possible D gene is TRBD1 (5 bases). V was cut by 5 bases and J by 0 bases, with 9 bases left in between. The CDR3 is 14 amino acids. Germline V gives CDR1 SGHTA, CDR2 FQGTGA. CDR3 coding DNA: TGTGCCAGCAGCCCTTGGACAAGCACAGATACGCAGTATTTT. This codes for CASSPWTSTDTQYF.

The CDR3 DNA reads TGTGCCAGCAGCCCCCGACAGGACTCCTACGAGCAGTACTTC. Protein sequence: CASSPRQDSYEQYF. The rearrangement uses TRBV7-2 and TRBJ2-7; TRBD1 is a possible D gene (6 bases). The CDR3 spans 14 residues. From germline, CDR1 is SGHTA and CDR2 FQGNSA. V lost 5 bases, J lost 0 bases, and 11 bases lay in between. Filled out from reference TRBV7-2 and TRBJ2-7, the complete variable domain reads GAGVSQSPSNKVTEKGKDVELRCDPISGHTALYWYRQSLGQGLEFLIYFQGNSAPDKSGLPSDRFSAERTGGSVSTLTIQRTQQEDSAVYLCASSPRQDSYEQYFGPGTRLTVT.

This clone has only a few counts. Distinct nucleotide sequences in the sample also encode this CDR3. This sequence joins TRBV29-1 and TRBJ2-5; D is uncertain. V was trimmed by 4 bases and J by 5 bases, leaving 8 bases between them. The length of the CDR3 is 11 residues. CDR1 and CDR2 from the germline V gene are SQVTM and ANQGSEA. The CDR3 loop is CSVGSRETQYF. Written as DNA, the CDR3 is TGCAGCGTTGGGTCGAGGGAGACCCAGTACTTC.